This paragraph reports one T cell receptor (beta chain). In the study's own analysis: Estimates of nucleated cell counts were drawn from the amplification of reference gene primers. Method: immunoSEQ multiplex PCR; TCRdb's copy keeps in-frame clones and lacks some. V and J calls and clone size are given by that table; D and trimming were obtained from the DNA. The table records about 200,000 clones, 70% to 85% of them present only once. The data originate from a study of blood T cell repertoires in COVID-19. Study overall: Researchers got acute and convalescent COVID-19 samples from the United States, Italy and Spain. Nucleic acid was either cDNA or gDNA, and it came from T cells, B-cell-depleted T cells, or PBMCs.

Germline V gene sequence: CDR1 PRHDT, CDR2 FYEKMQ (reference sequence). The CDR3 has 13 residues. The ends lost 6 bases at V and 7 bases at J; junction bases unmatched: 7. The rearrangement uses TRBV13 and TRBJ2-5, with 8 bases matching TRBD1. The TCR originated in a human donor in a cohort sampled during active COVID-19. The sequencing input was peripheral blood. The CDR3 DNA reads TGTGCCAGCAGATCGACAGGGGTGGCGACCCAGTACTTC. Encoded protein: CASRSTGVATQYF. Supplemented by reference TRBV13 and TRBJ2-5, the full variable domain reads AAGVIQSPRHLIKEKRETATLKCYPIPRHDTVYWYQQGPGQDPQFLISFYEKMQSDKGSIPDRFSAQQFSDYHSELNMSSLELGDSALYFCASRSTGVATQYFGPGTRLLVL.